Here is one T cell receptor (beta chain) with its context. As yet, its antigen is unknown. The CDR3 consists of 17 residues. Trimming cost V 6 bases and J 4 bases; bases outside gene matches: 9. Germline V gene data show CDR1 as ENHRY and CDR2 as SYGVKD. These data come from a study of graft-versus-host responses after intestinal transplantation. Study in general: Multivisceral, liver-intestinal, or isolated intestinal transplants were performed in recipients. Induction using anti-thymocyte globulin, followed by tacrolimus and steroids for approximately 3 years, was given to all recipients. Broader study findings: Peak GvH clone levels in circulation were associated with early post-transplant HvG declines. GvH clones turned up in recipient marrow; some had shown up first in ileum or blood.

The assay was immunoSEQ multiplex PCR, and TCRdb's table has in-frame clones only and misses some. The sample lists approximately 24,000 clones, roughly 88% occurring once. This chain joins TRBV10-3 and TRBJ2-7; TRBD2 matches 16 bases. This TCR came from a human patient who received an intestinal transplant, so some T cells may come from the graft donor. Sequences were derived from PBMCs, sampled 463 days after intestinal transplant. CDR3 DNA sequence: TGTGCCATCAGGAAAGGGACTAGCGGGAGGGCCGGGTACGAGCAGTACTTC. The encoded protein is CAIRKGTSGRAGYEQYF.